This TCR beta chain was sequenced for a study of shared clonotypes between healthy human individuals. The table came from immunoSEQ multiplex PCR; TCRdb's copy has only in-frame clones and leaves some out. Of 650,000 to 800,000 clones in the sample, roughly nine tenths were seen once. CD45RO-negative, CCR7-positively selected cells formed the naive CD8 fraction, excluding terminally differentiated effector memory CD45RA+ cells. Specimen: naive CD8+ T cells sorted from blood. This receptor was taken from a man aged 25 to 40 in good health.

CDR3: CASSLASNYGYTF. In DNA, the CDR3 is TGTGCCAGCAGTTTAGCCAGCAACTATGGCTACACCTTC. The V call is TRBV28, the J call TRBJ1-2; D not resolved. V was cut by 2 bases and J by 2 bases, with 6 bases left in between. The CDR3 length is 13 residues. Germline V gene data show CDR1 as MDHEN and CDR2 as SYDVKM.